These T cell receptor beta chains were read from a single sample in a study of blood T cell repertoires in COVID-19. Assay used: immunoSEQ multiplex PCR; TCRdb lists only in-frame clones, some missing. The sample lists roughly 180,000 clones; roughly 84% were seen once. Sample: peripheral blood. All receptors come from a woman at least 80 years old with active or convalescent COVID-19. Both conserved end residues are trimmed from each CDR3. Expanded clones are given a class, and other clones once, few, many or no size at all.

clone size | V gene | CDR3 protein
once | TRBV6-5 | ASSYGTKETQY
- | TRBV5-1 | ASSEGWEDSPLH
- | TRBV29-1 | SVQSSYNSPLH
- | TRBV6-5 | ASSWSEANTGELF
once | TRBV29-1 | SVGRNSGNTIY
- | TRBV2 | ASSEGTPGNTIY
- | TRBV2 | ASSLGQGESPLH
- | TRBV5-1 | ASSSQPDSNYGYT
- | TRBV5-5 | ASSFLAGVPGELF
few | TRBV28 | ASVDRANQPQH